This TCR beta chain was observed in a study of T cell responses to AZD1222 COVID-19 vaccine (dated by TCRdb to the early 2020s). Concerning the study at large: AZD1222 recipients whose second dose came at about 4 weeks and those whose second dose came at about 12 weeks were combined into one group, since spike-specific TCR depth and breadth did not differ between the two schedules. TCR sequencing was performed for about 250 trial participants, of whom 200 to 220 were given two doses of AZD1222 and around 25 were given two doses of MenACWY control vaccine. Trial participants were enrolled into age subgroups of 18-55, 56-69 and 70-plus years, which contained approximately 150, 30 and 60 TCR-sequenced participants, respectively. Points the paper makes about the study in general: Conclusions about previously exposed vaccinees were limited because only six AZD1222 recipients were SARS-CoV-2 seropositive at baseline. Vaccine-associated CD4 TCRs spanned the whole spike protein, with dominant responses in regions 160-218 and 743-854. A significant rise in spike-specific TCR breadth and depth was observed after two AZD1222 doses relative to day 0 and relative to MenACWY recipients. Nearly half of unique spike-specific TCRs reportedly recognized epitopes outside regions mutated in the B.1.351 and B.1.1.7 variants. Participants were mostly white British, with more females than males. The authors suggested clonal diversity may have been underestimated. In the small 56-69-year group, the increase in depth fell short of significance, most likely because of low power. Because no day 14 peak-response samples were available, the repertoires could be characterized only after the peak T cell response.

The CDR3 regions of human TCRbeta chains were subjected to immunosequencing. Per the source publication's procedure: Repertoire TCRs were matched against a reference library of SARS-CoV-2-specific TCRs generated with the MIRA antigen-specificity platform. Breadth was defined as the fraction of unique TCRs that were SARS-CoV-2-associated, and depth was defined as the fraction of total T cells that were SARS-CoV-2-associated. Using the MIRA data, each spike-specific TCR was assigned both to the spike region to which the TCR was reactive and to a CD4 or CD8 class. Log10-transformed breadth and depth values were compared by one-way ANOVA with Sidak's multiple comparisons tests. The table was pulled from immuneACCESS by TCRdb, which kept in-frame rearrangements only. Such tables lose some clones; where checked, under half of the loss comes from unresolved V genes, and the rest has no known cause. The DNA was the basis for D and trimming; V, J and clone size are from that table. The sample table shows 150,000 or so clones, and approximately 89% are seen once. The ten biggest clones cover under 5% of the sample.

Taken from the germline V gene, the CDR1 and CDR2 loops are LGHNA and YNFKEQ. Ends trimmed: V by 0 bases, J by 3 bases; bases unmatched to a gene: 2. From cysteine to phenylalanine, the CDR3 is 15 amino acids long. Of the read, only the CDR3 DNA is kept; its 45 bases are in frame from base 1. What this sample's time point label stands for: baseline before first vaccination. Vaccinee samples came from UK trials COV001 and COV002, including a single-blind randomized controlled phase 2/3 trial of AZD1222 (ChAdOx1 nCoV-19) in healthy adults. For TCRbeta chain sequencing, PBMC samples were collected from trial participants at day 0 and at day 28 after the second dose. A note on this clone: The clone's antigen remains unknown. Within one base of it there is no much larger clone, and no base qualities were kept.

The material was peripheral blood, obtained on day 0 of AZD1222 vaccination. The rearranged chain carries TRBV4-2 and TRBJ2-7; 10 central nucleotides agree with TRBD2. This TCR was recovered from an adult in good health. The DNA sequence is given as TGTGCCAGCAGCCAAGACCTAGCGGGAGTCTACGAGCAGTACTTC. The translation is CASSQDLAGVYEQYF.